The clone carrying this T cell receptor (beta chain) was detected only once. Its specificity is unknown. The CDR3 runs to 16 residues. V was clipped by 4 bases and J by 3 bases; unmatched bases: 7. Germline CDR1 and CDR2: SGHDN and FVKESK. Some clones are missing from TCRdb's copy, which holds only in-frame ones; the method was immunoSEQ multiplex PCR. The sample has some 68,000 clones, about 80% seen once. The data were taken from a study of vaccination effects on CD4 cells after COVID-19. Regarding the study as a whole: Marked clonal contraction of infection- and vaccine-induced clones was seen late after vaccination.

Using viral peptide pools, the ViraFEST assay grew out antigen-specific CD4+ T cells prior to sequencing. Isolating CD4+ T cells followed approximately 9 days of culture. All vaccine recipients tested negative for nucleocapsid antibodies and had never contracted SARS-CoV-2 infection. The V call is TRBV14, the J call TRBJ1-1; 11 bases are shared with TRBD1. The receptor was isolated from a human donor who received a COVID-19 vaccine. Specimen: CD4+ T cells from PBMCs cultured with HCoV-OC43 spike peptides, collected before COVID-19 vaccination. Specified subset: HCoV-OC43 spike overlapping peptide pool stimulation. The CDR3 loop is CASSLRTGGVYTEAFF. In DNA form, the CDR3 reads TGTGCCAGCAGCCTCCGGACAGGGGGCGTCTACACTGAAGCTTTCTTT.